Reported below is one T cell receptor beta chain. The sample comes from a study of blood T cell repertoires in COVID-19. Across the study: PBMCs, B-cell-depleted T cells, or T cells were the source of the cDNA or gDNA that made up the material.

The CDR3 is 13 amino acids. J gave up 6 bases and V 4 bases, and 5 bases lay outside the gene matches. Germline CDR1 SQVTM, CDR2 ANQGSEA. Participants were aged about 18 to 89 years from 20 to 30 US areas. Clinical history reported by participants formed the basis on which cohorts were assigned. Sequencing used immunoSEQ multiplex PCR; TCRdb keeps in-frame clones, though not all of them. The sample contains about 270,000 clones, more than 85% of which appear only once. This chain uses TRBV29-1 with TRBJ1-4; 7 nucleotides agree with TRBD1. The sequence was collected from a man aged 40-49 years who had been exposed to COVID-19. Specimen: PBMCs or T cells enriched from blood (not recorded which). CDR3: CSVGGQVDEKLFF. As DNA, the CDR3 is TGCAGCGTTGGAGGACAGGTAGATGAAAAACTGTTTTTT.